A single sample is the source of the 30 T cell receptor beta chains below, sequenced in a study of blood T cell repertoires in COVID-19. Assay used: immunoSEQ multiplex PCR; TCRdb lists only in-frame clones, some missing. Of approximately 290,000 clones detected, about 89% appear once; the ten largest clones hold under 0.95%. The sequenced sample consisted of peripheral blood. The origin of the receptors is a man under 40 with acute or convalescent COVID-19.

This clone was seen only once. This chain uses TRBV18 with TRBJ2-3; TRBD2 aligns across 12 bases. This CDR3 is 16 amino acids long. Germline trimming cut 4 bases from V and 4 bases from J; bases unmatched to any gene: 6. Per the germline V gene, CDR1 is KGHSH and CDR2 is LQKENI. CDR3 bases: TGTGCCAGCTCACGGGATACTAGCGGGGGGTCAGATACGCAGTATTTT. Its protein is CASSRDTSGGSDTQYF.

A single count supports this clone. The chain couples TRBV5-1 to TRBJ2-3; weak D call: TRBD2 (5 bases). V was clipped by 0 bases and J by 2 bases, with 7 bases between them. The CDR3 consists of 14 residues. Germline V gives CDR1 SGHRS, CDR2 YFSETQ. The CDR3 region has the DNA TGCGCCAGCAGCTTGGCGGACTCCACAGATACGCAGTATTTT. This translates into CASSLADSTDTQYF.

This chain links TRBV2 with TRBJ1-1; the D is unclear. Germline V lookup: CDR1 SNHLY, CDR2 FYNNEI. The CDR3 totals 15 residues. V lost 5 bases and J lost 1, with 14 bases in between. The CDR3 coding sequence is TGTGCCAGCAGTCCCCGGACTCCCACGAACACTGAAGCTTTCTTT. Translating gives CASSPRTPTNTEAFF.

The genes are TRBV27 and TRBJ2-3, with D maybe TRBD1 (5 bases). Germline V gene lookup returns CDR1 MNHEY and CDR2 SMNVEV (reference sequence). The CDR3 runs 17 residues. V lost 6 bases, J lost 3 bases, and 22 bases lay in between. The CDR3 nucleotides read TGTGCCAGCAGGATGAGTCAATTCTCAGGGTTTACAGATACGCAGTATTTT. Translating it yields CASRMSQFSGFTDTQYF.

The chain uses TRBV28 and TRBJ1-1; D gene uncertain. V lost 6 bases, J lost 0 bases, and 8 bases lay in between. This CDR3 has 13 amino acids. Germline V gives CDR1 MDHEN, CDR2 SYDVKM. The CDR3, as DNA: TGTGCCAGCAGAAAGCCCGTGAACACTGAAGCTTTCTTT. Amino acid sequence: CASRKPVNTEAFF.

This chain joins TRBV11-2 and TRBJ2-1; D unclear. Germline loops: CDR1 SGHAT, CDR2 FQNNGV. Trimming left V 5 bases short and J 0 bases short, with 17 bases between. The CDR3 totals 17 residues. CDR3 coding DNA: TGTGCCAGCAGCCTGAGAGCCCAGGATAGCTCCTACAATGAGCAGTTCTTC. Encoded protein: CASSLRAQDSSYNEQFF.

This chain connects TRBV6-5 to TRBJ1-5; D gene ambiguous. V dropped 8 bases and J dropped 3 bases, with 11 bases sitting between them. Germline loops: CDR1 MNHEY, CDR2 SVGAGI. The CDR3 is 13 residues long. CDR3 protein: CASQFTPNQPQHF. CDR3 in DNA: TGTGCCAGCCAGTTTACACCCAATCAGCCCCAGCATTTT.

The V gene is TRBV7-8, the J gene TRBJ1-2; 9 bases align to TRBD1. Germline values: CDR1 SGHVS, CDR2 FQNEAQ. Losses at the gene ends were 5 bases for V and 5 bases for J; bases not matched to a gene: 6. The CDR3 loop spans 14 amino acids. This CDR3 is CASSPGDRVYGYTF. The CDR3 DNA reads as TGTGCCAGCAGCCCGGGGGACAGGGTTTATGGCTACACCTTC.

This chain connects TRBV6-6 to TRBJ2-7; 7 bases are a match to TRBD2. This CDR3 is built from 14 residues. The ends lost 9 bases at V and 5 bases at J; junction bases unmatched: 13. The germline V gene has CDR1 MNHNY and CDR2 SVGAGI (reference sequence). The CDR3 DNA reads as TGTGCCAGTGTCACCGCGGGCGGGAGCAACGAGCAGTACTTC. Translated, it gives CASVTAGGSNEQYF.

The chain carries TRBV5-1 and TRBJ1-1, with 8 bases that match TRBD1. The J segment lost 5 bases and the V segment lost 4 bases, leaving 10 bases of the junction unmatched. Per germline, CDR1 SGHRS and CDR2 YFSETQ. CDR3 length equals 15 residues. The CDR3, as DNA: TGCGCCAGCAGCCTACAGACAGGGGAGGGTACTGAAGCTTTCTTT. Residues: CASSLQTGEGTEAFF.

The chain combines TRBV7-3 with TRBJ1-1; D perhaps matches TRBD1 (5 bases). Germline CDR1 SGHTA, CDR2 FQGTGA. The CDR3 consists of 15 residues. Trimming took 1 base from V and 2 from J, leaving 11 bases between them. CDR3 loop: CASSLSGGINTEAFF. The CDR3 nucleotides read TGTGCCAGCAGCTTAAGCGGGGGTATTAACACTGAAGCTTTCTTT.

This clone came up once. The chain has TRBV6-1 and TRBJ1-5; 8 bases are shared with TRBD1. The CDR3 is made up of 15 amino acids. The V segment lost 2 bases and the J segment 5 bases; nucleotides outside the gene matches: 5. Germline CDR1 MNHNS, CDR2 SASEGT. DNA for the CDR3: TGTGCCAGCAGTGAAACGAACAGGGGGGATCAGCCCCAGCATTTT. Its protein product is CASSETNRGDQPQHF.

The V and J genes are TRBV28 and TRBJ1-5; 12 nucleotides match TRBD1. V lost 4 bases to trimming and J lost 5 bases; unmatched junction nucleotides: 6. Germline assignment: CDR1 MDHEN and CDR2 SYDVKM. This CDR3 is built from 16 residues. CDR3 bases: TGTGCCAGCAGTTCGACCGGGACAGGGGGCTATCAGCCCCAGCATTTT. This sequence encodes CASSSTGTGGYQPQHF.

The CDR3 reads CASSLGLTSSGANVLTF. In nucleotides, the CDR3 is TGCGCCAGCAGCTTGGGACTTACCAGCTCTGGGGCCAACGTCCTGACTTTC. The chain combines TRBV5-1 with TRBJ2-6; unclear D gene. The germline V gene has CDR1 SGHRS and CDR2 YFSETQ. V was clipped by 0 bases and J by 0 bases, with 10 bases between them. The CDR3 is made up of 17 amino acids.

The V and J genes are TRBV19 and TRBJ1-2; D might be TRBD1 (5 bases). The CDR3 extends over 12 amino acids. V was trimmed by 5 bases and J by 3 bases, leaving 7 bases between them. Germline V gene data show CDR1 as LNHDA and CDR2 as SQIVND (reference sequence). CDR3: CASSWGDYGYTF. CDR3 bases: TGTGCCAGTAGTTGGGGCGACTATGGCTACACCTTC. Full variable domain (outside the CDR3, taken from reference TRBV19 and TRBJ1-2): DGGITQSPKYLFRKEGQNVTLSCEQNLNHDAMYWYRQDPGQGLRLIYYSQIVNDFQKGDIAEGYSVSREKKESFPLTVTSAQKNPTAFYLCASSWGDYGYTFGSGTRLTVV.

V usage is TRBV11-2 and J usage is TRBJ1-1, with 7 bases matching TRBD1. The V segment lost 1 base and the J segment 6 bases; nucleotides outside the gene matches: 2. The germline gives CDR1 SGHAT, CDR2 FQNNGV. This CDR3 is 13 amino acids long. The CDR3 loop reads CASSLGDRPEAFF. The CDR3 nucleotides are TGTGCCAGCAGCTTAGGGGACAGACCTGAAGCTTTCTTT.

The chain links TRBV5-1 to TRBJ2-5; the D gene is possibly TRBD1 (6 bases). Germline V gives CDR1 SGHRS, CDR2 YFSETQ. This CDR3 has 15 amino acids. V was cut by 3 bases and J by 1 base, with 13 bases left in between. CDR3 residues: CASSSARGSQETQYF. CDR3 nucleotides: TGCGCCAGCAGCTCTGCGAGGGGGTCCCAAGAGACCCAGTACTTC.

The chain uses TRBV19 and TRBJ1-2, with a possible D match to TRBD1 (6 bases). The CDR3 extends over 13 amino acids. CDR1 is LNHDA, CDR2 SQIVND, per germline (reference sequence). V lost 7 bases and J 6 bases, leaving 15 bases between the germline ends. The CDR3 region has the DNA TGTGCCAGTAAGAGAGCAGGGGTAGATGGCTACACCTTC. Its protein product is CASKRAGVDGYTF.

The chain combines TRBV19 with TRBJ1-6; 10 nucleotides match TRBD1. Germline V gives CDR1 LNHDA, CDR2 SQIVND (reference sequence). V shed 5 bases and J 9 bases; nucleotides not matched to a gene: 4. The CDR3 has 14 residues. This CDR3 is CASSPGQGSSPLHF. CDR3 coding DNA: TGTGCCAGTAGTCCGGGACAGGGGAGTTCACCCCTCCACTTT.

The V and J genes are TRBV6-5 and TRBJ2-6; TRBD1 matches 7 bases. The CDR3 spans 15 residues. Germline V gives CDR1 MNHEY, CDR2 SVGAGI. The V and J ends lost 5 bases and 3 bases, in that order; junction bases with no gene match: 4. The CDR3 nucleotides are TGTGCCAGCAGTACCCGACAGGGTGGGGCCAACGTCCTGACTTTC. Residues: CASSTRQGGANVLTF.

This chain links TRBV25-1 with TRBJ2-3, with D perhaps matching TRBD1 (6 bases). Trimming removed 3 bases at V and 6 bases at J, with 13 bases between. The CDR3 contains 14 residues. Germline CDR1 and CDR2: MGHDK and SYGVNS. For the CDR3, the DNA is TGTGCCAGCAGTGAGCAGGGGCGGACGGATACGCAGTATTTT. Translating it yields CASSEQGRTDTQYF.

The chain uses TRBV5-4 and TRBJ1-4, with D possibly TRBD1 on 5 matching bases. Germline loops: CDR1 SGHNT, CDR2 YYREEE (reference sequence). The CDR3 consists of 15 residues. Trimming cost V 0 bases and J 5 bases, with 11 bases left between them. The CDR3, as DNA: TGTGCCAGCAGCTTGGTTGACAGTGGAAATGAAAAACTGTTTTTT. Translated, it gives CASSLVDSGNEKLFF.

The chain joins TRBV11-3 to TRBJ1-1; 8 bases agree with TRBD1. The CDR3 loop spans 13 amino acids. Per germline, CDR1 SGHNT and CDR2 YENEEA. V was clipped by 5 bases and J by 6 bases; unmatched bases: 5. This CDR3 reads CASSKIQGAEAFF. CDR3 DNA: TGTGCCAGCAGCAAAATACAGGGGGCTGAAGCTTTCTTT.

The table lists this clone with a count of one. V usage is TRBV3-1 (or the pseudogene TRBV3-2) and J usage is TRBJ1-4; TRBD1 might be the D (5 bases). CDR1 is LGHDT and CDR2 is YNNKEL in the germline V gene (reference sequence). Trimming took off 4 bases at V and 6 bases at J, with 12 bases between the two ends. The CDR3 length is 14 residues. The CDR3 sequence: CASSRRAVDEKLFF. The CDR3 DNA sequence: TGTGCCAGCAGCCGCAGGGCTGTAGATGAAAAACTGTTTTTT.

The chain combines TRBV12-3 or TRBV12-4 with TRBJ2-1; 9 nucleotides agree with TRBD2. The CDR3 length is 13 residues. V gave up 5 bases and J gave up 12 bases; unmatched junction bases: 8. DNA of the CDR3: TGTGCCAGCAGTAAACCGGGACTAGCAAGGCAGTTCTTC. Translated: CASSKPGLARQFF.

V usage is TRBV18 and J usage is TRBJ2-1; 11 nucleotides line up with TRBD2. Germline lookup yields CDR1 KGHSH and CDR2 LQKENI. The CDR3 loop spans 16 amino acids. Trimming took 0 bases from V and 8 from J; bases not matched to a gene: 6. The CDR3 nucleotides read TGTGCCAGCTCACCACCGGCTAGCGGGAGGTTGTATGAGCAGTTCTTC. Amino acid sequence: CASSPPASGRLYEQFF.

J is TRBJ2-3 and V is TRBV27; tentative D call: TRBD2 (6 bases). The CDR3 covers 16 residues. The ends were cut back, 6 bases at V and 1 base at J, with 17 bases in the middle. CDR1 MNHEY and CDR2 SMNVEV come from the germline V gene (reference sequence). The CDR3 is CASRPWVSGGTDTQYF. CDR3 nucleotides: TGTGCCAGCAGGCCGTGGGTCTCGGGGGGCACAGATACGCAGTATTTT.

This chain links TRBV3-1 (or the pseudogene TRBV3-2) with TRBJ1-2, with D possibly matching TRBD1 (5 bases). Per germline, CDR1 LGHDT and CDR2 YNNKEL (reference sequence). The CDR3 sequence is 13 residues long. V lost 8 bases to trimming and J lost 8 bases, with 18 bases between them. The chain's CDR3 is CASGLIRAGGYTF. CDR3 sequence (DNA): TGTGCCAGCGGGTTAATCAGGGCGGGAGGCTACACCTTC.

This sequence joins TRBV3-1 (or the pseudogene TRBV3-2) and TRBJ2-3; 8 bases align to TRBD2. J lost 4 bases, V lost 0 bases, and 9 bases had no gene match. Germline V gene sequence: CDR1 LGHDT, CDR2 YNNKEL (reference sequence). The CDR3 is made up of 17 amino acids. The CDR3 region is CASSQDYGGGRADTQYF. The DNA of the CDR3 is TGTGCCAGCAGCCAAGATTACGGGGGGGGCAGGGCAGATACGCAGTATTTT.

The gene calls are TRBV7-8 and TRBJ2-7, with a possible D match to TRBD2 (6 bases). This CDR3 comprises 14 residues. The V gene's germline CDR1 is SGHVS and CDR2 FQNEAQ. Trimming pared 0 bases from V and 2 bases from J, leaving 8 bases between. CDR3 protein: CASSLAGRTYEQYF. CDR3 nucleotide sequence: TGTGCCAGCAGCTTAGCCGGGAGAACCTACGAGCAGTACTTC.